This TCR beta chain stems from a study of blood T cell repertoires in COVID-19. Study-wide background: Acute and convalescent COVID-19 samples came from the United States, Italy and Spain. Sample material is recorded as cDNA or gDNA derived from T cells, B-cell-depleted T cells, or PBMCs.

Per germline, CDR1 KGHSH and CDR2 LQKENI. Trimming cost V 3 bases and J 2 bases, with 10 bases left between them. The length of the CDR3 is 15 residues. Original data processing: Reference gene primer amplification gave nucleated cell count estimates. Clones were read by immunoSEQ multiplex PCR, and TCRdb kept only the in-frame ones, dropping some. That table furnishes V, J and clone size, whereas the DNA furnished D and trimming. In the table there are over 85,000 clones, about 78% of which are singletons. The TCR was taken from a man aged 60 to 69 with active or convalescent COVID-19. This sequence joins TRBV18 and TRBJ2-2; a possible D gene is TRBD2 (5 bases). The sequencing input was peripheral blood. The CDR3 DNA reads TGTGCCAGCTCACCTGGAGGACCTAACACCGGGGAGCTGTTTTTT. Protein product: CASSPGGPNTGELFF.